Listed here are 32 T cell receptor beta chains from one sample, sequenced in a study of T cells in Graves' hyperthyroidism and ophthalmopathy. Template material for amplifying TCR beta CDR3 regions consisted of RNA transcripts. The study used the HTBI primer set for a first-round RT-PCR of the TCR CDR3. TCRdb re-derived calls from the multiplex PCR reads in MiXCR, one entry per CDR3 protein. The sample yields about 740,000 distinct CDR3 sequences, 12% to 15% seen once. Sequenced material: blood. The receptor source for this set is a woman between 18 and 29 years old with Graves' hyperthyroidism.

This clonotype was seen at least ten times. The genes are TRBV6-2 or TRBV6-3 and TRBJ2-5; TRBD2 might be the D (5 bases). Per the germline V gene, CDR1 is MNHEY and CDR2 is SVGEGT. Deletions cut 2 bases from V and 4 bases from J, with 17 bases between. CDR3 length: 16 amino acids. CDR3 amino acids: CASSYVPWTPPETQYF. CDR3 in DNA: TGTGCCAGCAGTTACGTACCTTGGACTCCTCCAGAGACCCAGTACTTC.

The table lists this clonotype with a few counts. CDR3 sequence: CSVLTGGTDTQYF. In DNA form, the CDR3 reads TGCAGCGTCTTGACAGGAGGCACAGATACGCAGTATTTT. The chain links TRBV29-1 to TRBJ2-3, with a possible D match to TRBD1 (6 bases). CDR3 length: 13 residues. Trimming removed 6 bases at V and 1 base at J, with 11 bases between. The germline V gene encodes CDR1 SQVTM and CDR2 ANQGSEA.

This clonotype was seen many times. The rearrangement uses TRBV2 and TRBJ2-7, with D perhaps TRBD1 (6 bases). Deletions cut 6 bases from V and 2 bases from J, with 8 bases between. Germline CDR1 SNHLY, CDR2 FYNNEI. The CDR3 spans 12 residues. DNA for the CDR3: TGTGCCAGCAGCAGGACAGCCTACGAGCAGTACTTC. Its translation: CASSRTAYEQYF.

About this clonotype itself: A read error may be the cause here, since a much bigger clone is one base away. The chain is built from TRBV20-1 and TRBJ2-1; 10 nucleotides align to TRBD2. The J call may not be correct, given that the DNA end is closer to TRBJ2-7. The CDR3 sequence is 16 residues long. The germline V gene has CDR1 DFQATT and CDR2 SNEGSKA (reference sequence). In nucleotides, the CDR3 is TGCAGTGCTAGAGATCGAACTAGCGGGACGTACAATGAGCAGTACTTC. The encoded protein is CSARDRTSGTYNEQYF.

The CDR3: CASSEGGGNTGELFF. The DNA for the CDR3 is TGTGCCAGCAGCGAAGGGGGCGGGAACACCGGGGAGCTGTTTTTT. The chain carries TRBV11-2 and TRBJ2-2; TRBD1 agrees at 7 bases. J was trimmed by 1 base and V by 5 bases; bases with no gene match: 4. This CDR3 spans 15 amino acids. CDR1 and CDR2 (germline): SGHAT, FQNNGV.

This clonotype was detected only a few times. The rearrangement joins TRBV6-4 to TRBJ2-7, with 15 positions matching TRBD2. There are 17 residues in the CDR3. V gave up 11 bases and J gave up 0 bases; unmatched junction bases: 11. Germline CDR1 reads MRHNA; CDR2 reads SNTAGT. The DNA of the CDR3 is TGTGCCGGATGGACTAGCGGGAGGGCCCAACTCTCCTACGAGCAGTACTTC. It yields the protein CAGWTSGRAQLSYEQYF.

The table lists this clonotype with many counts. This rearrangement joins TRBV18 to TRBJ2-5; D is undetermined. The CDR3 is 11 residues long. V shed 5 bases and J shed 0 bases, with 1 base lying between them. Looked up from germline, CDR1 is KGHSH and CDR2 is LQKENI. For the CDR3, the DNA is TGTGCCAGCTCAGACCAAGAGACCCAGTACTTC. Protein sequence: CASSDQETQYF. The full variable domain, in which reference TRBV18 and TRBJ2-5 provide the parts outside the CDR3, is NAGVMQNPRHLVRRRGQEARLRCSPMKGHSHVYWYRQLPEEGLKFMVYLQKENIIDESGMPKERFSAEFPKEGPSILRIQQVVRGDSAAYFCASSDQETQYFGPGTRLLVL.

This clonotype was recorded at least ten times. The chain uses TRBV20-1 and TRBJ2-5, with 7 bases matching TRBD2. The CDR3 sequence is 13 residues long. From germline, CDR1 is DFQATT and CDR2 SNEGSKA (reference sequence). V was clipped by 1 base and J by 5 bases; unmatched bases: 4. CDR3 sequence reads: CSARGTSTETQYF. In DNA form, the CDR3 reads TGCAGTGCTAGAGGGACTAGTACGGAGACCCAGTACTTC.

In DNA, the CDR3 is TGTGCCAGCAGTCGACTAGCGGGAGTTAACATTCAGTACTTC. Translation: CASSRLAGVNIQYF. The V call is TRBV28, the J call TRBJ2-4, with 12 nucleotides matching TRBD2. The CDR3 is made up of 14 amino acids. V trimming: 5 bases; J trimming: 7 bases; junction bases outside the gene matches: 3. Germline V lookup: CDR1 MDHEN, CDR2 SYDVKM.

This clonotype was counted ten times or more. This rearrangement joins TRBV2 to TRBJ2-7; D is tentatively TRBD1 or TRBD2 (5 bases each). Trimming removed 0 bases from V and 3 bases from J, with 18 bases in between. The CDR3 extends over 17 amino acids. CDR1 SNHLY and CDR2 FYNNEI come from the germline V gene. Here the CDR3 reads CASSEAESGRSNYEQYF. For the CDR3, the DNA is TGTGCCAGCAGTGAAGCCGAGTCGGGACGGAGCAACTACGAGCAGTACTTC.

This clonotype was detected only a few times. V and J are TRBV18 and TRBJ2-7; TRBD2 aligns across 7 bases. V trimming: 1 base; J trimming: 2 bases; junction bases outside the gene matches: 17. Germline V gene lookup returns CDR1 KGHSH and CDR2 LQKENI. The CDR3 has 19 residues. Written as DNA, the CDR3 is TGTGCCAGCTCACCACGACTTGCTAGCGGTTCCTATCTTACCTACGAGCAGTACTTC. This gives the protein CASSPRLASGSYLTYEQYF.

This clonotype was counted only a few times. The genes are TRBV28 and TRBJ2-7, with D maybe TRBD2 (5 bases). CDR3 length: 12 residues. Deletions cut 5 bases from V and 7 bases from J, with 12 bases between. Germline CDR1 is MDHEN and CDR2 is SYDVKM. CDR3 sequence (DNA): TGTGCCAGCAGTGCCCCTGGGAGAGAGCAGTACTTC. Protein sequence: CASSAPGREQYF.

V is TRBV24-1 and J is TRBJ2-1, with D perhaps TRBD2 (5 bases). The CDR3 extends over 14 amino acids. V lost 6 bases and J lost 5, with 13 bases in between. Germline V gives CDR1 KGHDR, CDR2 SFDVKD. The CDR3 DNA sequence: TGTGCCACCAGTCGGGGATCGGAGCACAATGAGCAGTTCTTC. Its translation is CATSRGSEHNEQFF.

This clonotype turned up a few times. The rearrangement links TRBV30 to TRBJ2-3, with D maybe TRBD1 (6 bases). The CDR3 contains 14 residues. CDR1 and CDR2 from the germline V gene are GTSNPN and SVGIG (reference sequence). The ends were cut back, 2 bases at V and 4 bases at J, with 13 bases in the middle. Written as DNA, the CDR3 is TGTGCCTGGAGTTACAGGGTCCGGCCAGATACGCAGTATTTT. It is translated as CAWSYRVRPDTQYF.

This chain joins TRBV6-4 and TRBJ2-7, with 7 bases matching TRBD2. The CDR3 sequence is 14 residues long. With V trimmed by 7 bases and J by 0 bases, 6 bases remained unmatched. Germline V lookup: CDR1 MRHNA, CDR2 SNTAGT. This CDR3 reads CASTGLDHSYEQYF. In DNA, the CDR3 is TGTGCCAGCACAGGACTAGACCACTCCTACGAGCAGTACTTC.

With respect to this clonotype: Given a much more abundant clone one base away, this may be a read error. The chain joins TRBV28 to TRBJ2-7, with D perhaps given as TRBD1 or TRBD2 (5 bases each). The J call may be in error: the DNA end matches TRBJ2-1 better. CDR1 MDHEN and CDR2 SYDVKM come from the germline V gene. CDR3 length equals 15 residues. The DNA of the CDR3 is TGTGCCAGCTCCTCCTGGGGGAGATTAAACTACGAGCAGTTCTTC. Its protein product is CASSSWGRLNYEQFF.

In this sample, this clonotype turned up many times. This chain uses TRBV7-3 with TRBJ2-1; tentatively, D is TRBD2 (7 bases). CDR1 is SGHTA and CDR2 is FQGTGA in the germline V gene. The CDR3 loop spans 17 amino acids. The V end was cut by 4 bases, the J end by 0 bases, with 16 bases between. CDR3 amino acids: CASSSLEGGSSYNEQFF. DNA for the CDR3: TGTGCCAGCAGCTCCCTGGAGGGGGGGAGCTCCTACAATGAGCAGTTCTTC.

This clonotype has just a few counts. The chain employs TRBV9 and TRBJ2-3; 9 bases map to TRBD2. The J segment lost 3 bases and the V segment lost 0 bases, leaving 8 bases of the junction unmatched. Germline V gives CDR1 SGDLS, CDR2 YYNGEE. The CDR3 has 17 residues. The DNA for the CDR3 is TGTGCCAGCAGCGTAGGGGTTGGCGGGAGGGAAACAGATACGCAGTATTTT. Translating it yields CASSVGVGGRETDTQYF.

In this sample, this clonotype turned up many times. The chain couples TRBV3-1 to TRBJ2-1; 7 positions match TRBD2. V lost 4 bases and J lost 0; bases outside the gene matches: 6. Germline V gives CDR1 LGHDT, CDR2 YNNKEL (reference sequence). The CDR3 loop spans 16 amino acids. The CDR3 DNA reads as TGTGCCAGCAGCCCCTCTCTAGCGGCCTCCTACAATGAGCAGTTCTTC. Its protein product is CASSPSLAASYNEQFF.

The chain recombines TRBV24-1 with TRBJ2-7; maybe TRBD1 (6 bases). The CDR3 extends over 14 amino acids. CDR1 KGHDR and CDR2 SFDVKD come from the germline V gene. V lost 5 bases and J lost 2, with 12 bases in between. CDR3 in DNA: TGTGCCACCAGTGGGCACAGGGAACCCTACGAGCAGTACTTC. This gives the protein CATSGHREPYEQYF.

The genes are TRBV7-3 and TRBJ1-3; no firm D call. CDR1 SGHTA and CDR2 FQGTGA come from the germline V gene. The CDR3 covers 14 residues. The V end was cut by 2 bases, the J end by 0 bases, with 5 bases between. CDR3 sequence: CASSLSLSGNTIYF. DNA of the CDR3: TGTGCCAGCAGCTTATCCCTCTCTGGAAACACCATATATTTT.

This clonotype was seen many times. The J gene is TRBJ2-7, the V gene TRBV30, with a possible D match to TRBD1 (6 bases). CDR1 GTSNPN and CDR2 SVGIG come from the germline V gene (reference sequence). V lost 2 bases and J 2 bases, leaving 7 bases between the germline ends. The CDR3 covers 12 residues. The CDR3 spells CAWSRTAYEQYF. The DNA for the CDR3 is TGTGCCTGGAGTCGGACAGCCTACGAGCAGTACTTC.

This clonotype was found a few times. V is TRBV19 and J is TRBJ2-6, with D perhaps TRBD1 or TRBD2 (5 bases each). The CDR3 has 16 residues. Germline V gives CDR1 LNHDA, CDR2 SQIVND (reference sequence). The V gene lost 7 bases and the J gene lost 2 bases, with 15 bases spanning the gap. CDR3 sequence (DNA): TGTGCCAGTACCCTGACAGCGGTTCCTGGGGCCAACGTCCTGACTTTC. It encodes CASTLTAVPGANVLTF.

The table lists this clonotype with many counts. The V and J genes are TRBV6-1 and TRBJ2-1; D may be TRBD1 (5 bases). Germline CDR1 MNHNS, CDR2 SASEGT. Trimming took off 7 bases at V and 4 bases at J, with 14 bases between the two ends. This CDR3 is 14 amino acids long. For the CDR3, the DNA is TGTGCCAGCACTCCGACAGAGCATTACAATGAGCAGTTCTTC. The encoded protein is CASTPTEHYNEQFF.

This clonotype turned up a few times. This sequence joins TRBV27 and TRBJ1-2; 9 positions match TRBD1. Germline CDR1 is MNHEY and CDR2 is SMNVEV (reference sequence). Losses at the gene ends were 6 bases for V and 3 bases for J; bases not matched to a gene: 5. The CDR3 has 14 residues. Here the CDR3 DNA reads TGTGCCAGCAGACCACAGGGGGCGGACTATGGCTACACCTTC. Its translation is CASRPQGADYGYTF.

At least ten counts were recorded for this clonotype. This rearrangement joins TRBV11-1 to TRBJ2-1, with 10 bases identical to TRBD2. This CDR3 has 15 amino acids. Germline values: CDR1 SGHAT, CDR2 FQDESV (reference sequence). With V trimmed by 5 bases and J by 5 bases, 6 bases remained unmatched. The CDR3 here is CASSRQREGDNEQFF. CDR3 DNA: TGTGCCAGCAGCCGCCAGCGGGAGGGAGACAATGAGCAGTTCTTC. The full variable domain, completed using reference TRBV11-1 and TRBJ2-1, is EAEVAQSPRYKITEKSQAVAFWCDPISGHATLYWYRQILGQGPELLVQFQDESVVDDSQLPKDRFSAERLKGVDSTLKIQPAELGDSAMYLCASSRQREGDNEQFFGPGTRLTVL.

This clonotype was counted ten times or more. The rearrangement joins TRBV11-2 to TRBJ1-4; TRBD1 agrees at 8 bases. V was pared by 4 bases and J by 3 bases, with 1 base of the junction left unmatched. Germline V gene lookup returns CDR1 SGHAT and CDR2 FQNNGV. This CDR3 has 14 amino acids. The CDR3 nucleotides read TGTGCCAGCAGCTGGACAGGGCCTAATGAAAAACTGTTTTTT. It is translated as CASSWTGPNEKLFF.

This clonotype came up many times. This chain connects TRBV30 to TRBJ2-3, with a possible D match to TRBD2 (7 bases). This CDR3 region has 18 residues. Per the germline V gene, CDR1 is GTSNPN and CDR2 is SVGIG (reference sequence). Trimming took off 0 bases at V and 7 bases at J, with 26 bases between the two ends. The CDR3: CAWSVRFSLGGGPNTQYF. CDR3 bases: TGTGCCTGGAGTGTACGCTTTTCGTTAGGGGGAGGGCCAAATACGCAGTATTTT.

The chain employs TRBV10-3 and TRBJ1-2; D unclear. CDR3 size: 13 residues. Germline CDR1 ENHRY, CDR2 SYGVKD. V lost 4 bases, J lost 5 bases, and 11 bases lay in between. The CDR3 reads CAISGLDGYGYTF. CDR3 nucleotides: TGTGCCATCAGTGGGCTCGACGGGTATGGCTACACCTTC.

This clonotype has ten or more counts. The CDR3 is CAWSLGHTDTQYF. CDR3 nucleotides: TGTGCCTGGAGTCTCGGACACACAGATACGCAGTATTTT. The genes are TRBV30 and TRBJ2-3, with D perhaps TRBD1 (5 bases). Germline CDR1 and CDR2: GTSNPN and SVGIG (reference sequence). V gave up 2 bases and J gave up 2 bases, with 8 bases separating them. CDR3 size: 13 residues. Full variable domain (remainder filled in from reference TRBV30 and TRBJ2-3): SQTIHQWPATLVQPVGSPLSLECTVEGTSNPNLYWYRQAAGRGLQLLFYSVGIGQISSEVPQNLSASRPQDRQFILSSKKLLLSDSGFYLCAWSLGHTDTQYFGPGTRLTVL.

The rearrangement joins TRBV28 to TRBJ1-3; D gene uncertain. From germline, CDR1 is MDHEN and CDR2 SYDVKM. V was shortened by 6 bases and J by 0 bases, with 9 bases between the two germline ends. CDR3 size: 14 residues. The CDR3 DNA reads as TGTGCCAGCAGGCTAAAGGTCTCTGGAAACACCATATATTTT. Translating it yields CASRLKVSGNTIYF. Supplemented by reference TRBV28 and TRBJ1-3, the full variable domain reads DVKVTQSSRYLVKRTGEKVFLECVQDMDHENMFWYRQDPGLGLRLIYFSYDVKMKEKGDIPEGYSVSREKKERFSLILESASTNQTSMYLCASRLKVSGNTIYFGEGSWLTVV.

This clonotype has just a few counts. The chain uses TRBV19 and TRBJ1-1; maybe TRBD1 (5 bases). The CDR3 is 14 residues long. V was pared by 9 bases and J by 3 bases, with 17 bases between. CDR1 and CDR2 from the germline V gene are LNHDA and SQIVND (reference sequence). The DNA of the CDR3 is TGTGCCAGCTTGCGGGGGTTTGGAGACACTGAAGCTTTCTTT. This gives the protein CASLRGFGDTEAFF.